This T cell receptor (beta chain) comes out of a study of ipilimumab plus nivolumab after autologous stem cell transplantation. CDR3 length: 15 amino acids. V was cut by 2 bases and J by 4 bases, with 10 bases left in between. From germline, CDR1 is SGHRS and CDR2 YFSETQ. Some clones are missing from TCRdb's copy, which holds only in-frame ones; the method was immunoSEQ multiplex PCR. This sample carries 15,000 to 20,000 clones, around 82% of them seen once, and the ten largest clones take around 7%. The chain employs TRBV5-1 and TRBJ2-6; D unresolved. The sample was PBMCs, taken in a trial of ipilimumab plus nivolumab as post-transplant consolidation. This TCR was recovered from a male donor with diffuse large B-cell lymphoma. The CDR3 DNA reads TGCGCCAGCAGCTTCGACGGGCAAGGGGCCAACGTCCTGACTTTC. Translation: CASSFDGQGANVLTF.